A single sample is the source of the 6 T cell receptor beta chains below, sequenced in a study of CD8 T cells in Susac syndrome. With random hexamers, 0.5 to 1 ug RNA was reverse transcribed. Via MiXCR, TCRdb re-called the immunoSEQ multiplex PCR reads, giving one row per CDR3 protein. The table includes about 200,000 distinct CDR3 sequences, 80% to 95% detected once. Sequenced material: CD4+ T cells from PBMCs. Receptors originate from a human donor in good health.

V gene TRBV3-1 combines with J gene TRBJ2-7; D call uncertain. The CDR3 covers 15 residues. Trimming stripped 0 bases from V and 3 bases from J, with 12 bases between. Germline-derived CDR1 and CDR2 are LGHDT and YNNKEL (reference sequence). DNA of the CDR3: TGTGCCAGCAGCCAAGATTCGACAACCCACTACGAGCAGTACTTC. Protein product: CASSQDSTTHYEQYF.

This chain links TRBV7-8 with TRBJ2-6, with a tentative D call TRBD1 (5 bases). The CDR3 runs to 14 residues. The germline gives CDR1 SGHVS, CDR2 FQNEAQ. Trimming took off 7 bases at V and 0 bases at J, with 7 bases between the two ends. The CDR3 here is CASTTVSGANVLTF. In DNA form, the CDR3 reads TGTGCCAGCACGACAGTCTCTGGGGCCAACGTCCTGACTTTC.

The rearrangement links TRBV10-3 to TRBJ2-1, with 9 positions matching TRBD1. The junction had 4 bases not matched to a gene; V was cut back by 7 bases and J by 6 bases. Germline values: CDR1 ENHRY, CDR2 SYGVKD. The CDR3 has 13 residues. The DNA of the CDR3 is TGTGCCATCACACAGGGGGCCCGCAATGAGCAGTTCTTC. This sequence encodes CAITQGARNEQFF.

V and J are TRBV20-1 and TRBJ1-1; D is unclear. Between the trimmed V and J ends, which lost 3 bases and 8 bases, there was a span of 13 bases. CDR3 length: 12 residues. From germline, CDR1 is DFQATT and CDR2 SNEGSKA (reference sequence). The CDR3 reads CSASPNPLEAFF. The CDR3 DNA reads TGCAGTGCTAGCCCCAATCCCCTAGAAGCTTTCTTT.

This clonotype was observed once. The chain couples TRBV29-1 to TRBJ2-1; 11 nucleotides line up with TRBD2. CDR1 and CDR2 (germline): SQVTM, ANQGSEA. The CDR3 extends over 14 amino acids. Germline trimming cut 5 bases from V and 7 bases from J; bases unmatched to any gene: 7. The CDR3 nucleotides read TGCAGCGTTTCTACTAGCGGGGGAGCAAATGAGCAGTTCTTC. It translates to CSVSTSGGANEQFF.

This rearrangement joins TRBV30 to TRBJ2-7; 11 bases align to TRBD2. Germline V gene data show CDR1 as GTSNPN and CDR2 as SVGIG (reference sequence). This CDR3 is 14 amino acids long. J lost 4 bases, V lost 5 bases, and 7 bases had no gene match. CDR3: CAWAGTSGYYEQYF. The CDR3 DNA sequence: TGTGCCTGGGCTGGGACTAGCGGATATTACGAGCAGTACTTC.